This T cell receptor (beta chain) was recovered during a study of blood T cell repertoires in COVID-19. At the level of the study: COVID-19 samples, acute and convalescent, were from the United States, Italy and Spain. PBMCs, B-cell-depleted T cells, or T cells were the source of the cDNA or gDNA that made up the material.

As processed by the authors: Reference gene primers were amplified, and this amplification served to estimate nucleated cell counts. Clones were read by immunoSEQ multiplex PCR, and TCRdb kept only the in-frame ones, dropping some. V and J calls plus clone size are reproduced from that table; the DNA served to infer D and trimming. The sample gives about 120,000 clones, 80% to 90% of which show up once; about 9.4% is in the top ten. This clone was detected a few times. Germline CDR1 is SEHNR and CDR2 is FQNEAQ (reference sequence). The CDR3 loop spans 15 amino acids. Trimming removed 1 base at V and 6 bases at J, with 14 bases between.

Material: peripheral blood. This clonotype was sampled from a human donor in a cohort sampled during active COVID-19. This chain uses TRBV7-9 with TRBJ2-3; D is perhaps TRBD1 (6 bases). Here the CDR3 reads CASSLDGQPPDTQYF. In nucleotides, the CDR3 is TGTGCCAGCAGCTTAGACGGACAGCCGCCGGATACGCAGTATTTT.